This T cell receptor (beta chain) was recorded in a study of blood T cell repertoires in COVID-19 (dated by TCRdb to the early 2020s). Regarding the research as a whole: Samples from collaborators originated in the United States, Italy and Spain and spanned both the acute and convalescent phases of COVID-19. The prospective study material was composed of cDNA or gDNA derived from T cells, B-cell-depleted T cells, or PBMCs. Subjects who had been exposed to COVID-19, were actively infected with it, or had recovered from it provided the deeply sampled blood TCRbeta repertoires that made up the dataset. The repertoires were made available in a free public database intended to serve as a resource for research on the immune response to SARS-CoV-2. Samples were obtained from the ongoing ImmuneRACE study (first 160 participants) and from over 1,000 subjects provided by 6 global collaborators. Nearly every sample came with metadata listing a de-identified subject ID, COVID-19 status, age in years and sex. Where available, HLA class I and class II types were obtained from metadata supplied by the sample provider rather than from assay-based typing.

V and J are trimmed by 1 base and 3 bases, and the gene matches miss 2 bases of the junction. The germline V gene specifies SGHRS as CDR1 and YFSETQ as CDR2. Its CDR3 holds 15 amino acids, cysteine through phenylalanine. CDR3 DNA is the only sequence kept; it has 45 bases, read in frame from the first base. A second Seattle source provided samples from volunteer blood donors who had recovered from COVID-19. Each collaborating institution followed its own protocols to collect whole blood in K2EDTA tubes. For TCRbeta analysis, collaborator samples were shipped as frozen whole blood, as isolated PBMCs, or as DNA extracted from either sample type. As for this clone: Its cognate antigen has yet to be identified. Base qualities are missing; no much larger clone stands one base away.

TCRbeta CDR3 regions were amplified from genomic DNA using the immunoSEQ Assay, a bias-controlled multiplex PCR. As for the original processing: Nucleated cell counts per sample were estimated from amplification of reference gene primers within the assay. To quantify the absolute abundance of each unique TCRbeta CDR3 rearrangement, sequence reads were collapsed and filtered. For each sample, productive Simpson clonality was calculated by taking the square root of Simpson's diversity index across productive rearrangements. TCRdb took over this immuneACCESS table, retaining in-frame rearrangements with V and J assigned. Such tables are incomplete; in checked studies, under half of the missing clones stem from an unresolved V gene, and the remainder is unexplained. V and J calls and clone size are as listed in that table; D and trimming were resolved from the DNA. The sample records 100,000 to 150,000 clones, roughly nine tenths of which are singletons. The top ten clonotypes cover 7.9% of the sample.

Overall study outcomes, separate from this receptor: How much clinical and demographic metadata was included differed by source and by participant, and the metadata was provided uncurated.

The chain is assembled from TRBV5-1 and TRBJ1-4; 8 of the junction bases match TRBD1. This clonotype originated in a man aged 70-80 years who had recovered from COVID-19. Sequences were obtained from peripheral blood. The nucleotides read TGCGCCAGCAGCTTGACGGACAGGGCTAATGAAAAACTGTTTTTT. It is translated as CASSLTDRANEKLFF.